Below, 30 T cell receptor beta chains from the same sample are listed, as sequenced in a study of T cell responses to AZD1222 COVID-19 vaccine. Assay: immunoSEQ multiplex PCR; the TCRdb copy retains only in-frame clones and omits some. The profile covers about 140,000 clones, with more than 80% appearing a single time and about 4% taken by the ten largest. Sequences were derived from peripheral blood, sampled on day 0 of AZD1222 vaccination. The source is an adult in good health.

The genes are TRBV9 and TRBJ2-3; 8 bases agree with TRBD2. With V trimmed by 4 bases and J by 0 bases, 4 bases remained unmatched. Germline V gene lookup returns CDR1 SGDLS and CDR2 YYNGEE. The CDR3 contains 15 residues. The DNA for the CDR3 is TGTGCCAGCAGCACCTGGACTAGCAGCACAGATACGCAGTATTTT. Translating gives CASSTWTSSTDTQYF.

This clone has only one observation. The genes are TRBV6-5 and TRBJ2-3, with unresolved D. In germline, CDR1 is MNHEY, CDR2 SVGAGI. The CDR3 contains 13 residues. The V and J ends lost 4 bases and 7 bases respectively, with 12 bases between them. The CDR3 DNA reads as TGTGCCAGCAGTTCCAACCGCGGAAATACGCAGTATTTT. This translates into CASSSNRGNTQYF.

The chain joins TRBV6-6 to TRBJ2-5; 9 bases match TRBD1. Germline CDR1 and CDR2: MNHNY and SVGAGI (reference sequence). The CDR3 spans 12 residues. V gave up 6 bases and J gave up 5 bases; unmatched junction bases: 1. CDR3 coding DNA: TGTGCCAGCAGACAGGGGGCGGAGACCCAGTACTTC. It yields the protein CASRQGAETQYF.

CDR3 region: CASSLARGEDTQYF. CDR3 bases: TGCGCCAGCAGCTTGGCTCGGGGAGAAGATACGCAGTATTTT. The chain couples TRBV5-1 to TRBJ2-3; maybe TRBD2 (5 bases). CDR1 and CDR2 (germline): SGHRS, YFSETQ. The CDR3 covers 14 residues. V lost 0 bases and J lost 5, with 10 bases in between.

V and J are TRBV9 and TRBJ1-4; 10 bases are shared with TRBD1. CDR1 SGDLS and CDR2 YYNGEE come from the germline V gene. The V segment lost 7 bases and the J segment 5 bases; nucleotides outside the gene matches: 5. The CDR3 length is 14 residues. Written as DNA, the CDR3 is TGTGCCAGCTGTCCGGGACAGGGGAATGAAAAACTGTTTTTT. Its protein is CASCPGQGNEKLFF.

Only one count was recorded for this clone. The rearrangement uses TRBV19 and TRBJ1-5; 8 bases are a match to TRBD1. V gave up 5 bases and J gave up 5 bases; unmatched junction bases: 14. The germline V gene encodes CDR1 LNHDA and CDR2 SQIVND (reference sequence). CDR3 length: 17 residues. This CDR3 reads CASSPTGTGALHQPQHF. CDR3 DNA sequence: TGTGCCAGTAGTCCAACGGGGACAGGCGCACTTCATCAGCCCCAGCATTTT. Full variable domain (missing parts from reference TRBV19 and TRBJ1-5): DGGITQSPKYLFRKEGQNVTLSCEQNLNHDAMYWYRQDPGQGLRLIYYSQIVNDFQKGDIAEGYSVSREKKESFPLTVTSAQKNPTAFYLCASSPTGTGALHQPQHFGDGTRLSIL.

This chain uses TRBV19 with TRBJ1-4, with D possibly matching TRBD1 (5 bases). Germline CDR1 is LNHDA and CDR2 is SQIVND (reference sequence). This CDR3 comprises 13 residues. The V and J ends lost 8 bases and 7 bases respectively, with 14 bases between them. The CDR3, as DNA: TGTGCCAGTGGGGGTGTTACGGGTGAAAAACTGTTTTTT. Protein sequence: CASGGVTGEKLFF.

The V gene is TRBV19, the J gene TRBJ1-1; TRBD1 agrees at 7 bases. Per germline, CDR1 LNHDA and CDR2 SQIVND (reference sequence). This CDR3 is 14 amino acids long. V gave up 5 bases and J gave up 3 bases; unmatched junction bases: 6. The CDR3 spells CASSSRQGHTEAFF. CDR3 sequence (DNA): TGTGCCAGTAGTTCCCGACAGGGACACACTGAAGCTTTCTTT.

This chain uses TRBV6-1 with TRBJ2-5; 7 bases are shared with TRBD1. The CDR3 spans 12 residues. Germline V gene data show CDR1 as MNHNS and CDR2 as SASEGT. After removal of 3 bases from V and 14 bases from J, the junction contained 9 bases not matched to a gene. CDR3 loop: CASSENRGRVYF. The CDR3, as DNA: TGTGCCAGCAGTGAGAACAGGGGCCGTGTCTACTTC.

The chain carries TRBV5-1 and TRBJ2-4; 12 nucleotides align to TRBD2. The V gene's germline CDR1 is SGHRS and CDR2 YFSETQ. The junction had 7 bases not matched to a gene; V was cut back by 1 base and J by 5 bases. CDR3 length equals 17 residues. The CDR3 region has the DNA TGCGCCAGCAGCTTGTCCCTAGCGGGGGGGCCTCAAAACATTCAGTACTTC. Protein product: CASSLSLAGGPQNIQYF. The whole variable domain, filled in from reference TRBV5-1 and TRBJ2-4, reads KAGVTQTPRYLIKTRGQQVTLSCSPISGHRSVSWYQQTPGQGLQFLFEYFSETQRNKGNFPGRFSGRQFSNSRSEMNVSTLELGDSALYLCASSLSLAGGPQNIQYFGAGTRLSVL.

The CDR3 sequence is CASSLERDQPQHF. CDR3 DNA sequence: TGCGCCAGCAGCTTGGAACGAGATCAGCCCCAGCATTTT. The chain uses TRBV5-1 and TRBJ1-5, with D unresolved. The germline V gene encodes CDR1 SGHRS and CDR2 YFSETQ. V lost 0 bases and J lost 5, with 6 bases in between. The CDR3 sequence is 13 residues long.

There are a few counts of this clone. The CDR3 DNA sequence: TGTGCCAGCAGTTTATTGGCTGGAGGGCAGTACTTC. Residues: CASSLLAGGQYF. The rearrangement uses TRBV28 and TRBJ2-7; D might be TRBD2 (5 bases). Per germline, CDR1 MDHEN and CDR2 SYDVKM. V lost 1 base to trimming and J lost 9 bases, with 10 bases between them. The CDR3 runs to 12 residues. Filled out from reference TRBV28 and TRBJ2-7, the complete variable domain reads DVKVTQSSRYLVKRTGEKVFLECVQDMDHENMFWYRQDPGLGLRLIYFSYDVKMKEKGDIPEGYSVSREKKERFSLILESASTNQTSMYLCASSLLAGGQYFGPGTRLTVT.

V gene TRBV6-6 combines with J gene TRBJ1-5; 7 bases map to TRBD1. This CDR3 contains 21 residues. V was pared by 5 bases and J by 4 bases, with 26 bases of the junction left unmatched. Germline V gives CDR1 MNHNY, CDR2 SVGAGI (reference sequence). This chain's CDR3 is CASSPVTQFGSGQSRNQPQHF. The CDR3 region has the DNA TGTGCCAGCAGTCCAGTTACTCAATTCGGTTCGGGACAGTCGCGAAATCAGCCCCAGCATTTT.

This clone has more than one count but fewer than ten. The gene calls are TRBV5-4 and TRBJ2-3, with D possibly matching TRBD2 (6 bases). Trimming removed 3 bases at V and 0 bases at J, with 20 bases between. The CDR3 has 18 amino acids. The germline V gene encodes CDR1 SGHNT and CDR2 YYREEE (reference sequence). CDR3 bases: TGTGCCAGCAGCTACCAACACGCCCGGGACTGGAGCACAGATACGCAGTATTTT. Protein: CASSYQHARDWSTDTQYF.

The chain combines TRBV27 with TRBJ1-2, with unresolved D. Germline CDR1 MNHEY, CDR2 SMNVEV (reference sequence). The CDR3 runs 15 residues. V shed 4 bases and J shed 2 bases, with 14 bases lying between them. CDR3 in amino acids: CASSSLEGRNYGYTF. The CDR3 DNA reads TGTGCCAGCAGTTCCCTTGAGGGTAGGAACTATGGCTACACCTTC.

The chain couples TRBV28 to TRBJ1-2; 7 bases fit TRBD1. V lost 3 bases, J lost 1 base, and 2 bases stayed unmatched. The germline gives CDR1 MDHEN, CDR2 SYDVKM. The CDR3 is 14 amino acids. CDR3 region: CASSFYRGNYGYTF. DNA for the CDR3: TGTGCCAGCAGTTTTTACAGGGGTAACTATGGCTACACCTTC.

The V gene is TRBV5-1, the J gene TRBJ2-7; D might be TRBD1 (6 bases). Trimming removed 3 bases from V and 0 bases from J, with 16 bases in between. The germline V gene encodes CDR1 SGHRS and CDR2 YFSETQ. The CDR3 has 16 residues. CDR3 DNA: TGCGCCAGCAGCTCAAGGCCCGAGGGGGTCTCCTACGAGCAGTACTTC. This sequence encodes CASSSRPEGVSYEQYF.

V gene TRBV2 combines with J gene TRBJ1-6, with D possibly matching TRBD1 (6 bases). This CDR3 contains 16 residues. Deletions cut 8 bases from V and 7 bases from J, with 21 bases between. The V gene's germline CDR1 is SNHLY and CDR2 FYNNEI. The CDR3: CASSRGVLGGNSPLHF. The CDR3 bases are TGTGCCAGCTCCCGGGGCGTGTTGGGGGGCAATTCACCCCTCCACTTT.

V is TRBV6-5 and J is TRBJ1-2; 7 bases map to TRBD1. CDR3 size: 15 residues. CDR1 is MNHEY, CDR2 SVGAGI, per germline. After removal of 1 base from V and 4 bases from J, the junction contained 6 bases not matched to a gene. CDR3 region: CASSYLLDRPYGYTF. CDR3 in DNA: TGTGCCAGCAGTTACTTACTGGACAGGCCCTATGGCTACACCTTC.

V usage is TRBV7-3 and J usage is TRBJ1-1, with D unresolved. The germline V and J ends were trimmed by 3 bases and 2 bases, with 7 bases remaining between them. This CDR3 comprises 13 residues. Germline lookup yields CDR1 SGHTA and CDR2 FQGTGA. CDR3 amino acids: CASSFGSNTEAFF. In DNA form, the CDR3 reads TGTGCCAGCAGCTTCGGATCAAACACTGAAGCTTTCTTT.

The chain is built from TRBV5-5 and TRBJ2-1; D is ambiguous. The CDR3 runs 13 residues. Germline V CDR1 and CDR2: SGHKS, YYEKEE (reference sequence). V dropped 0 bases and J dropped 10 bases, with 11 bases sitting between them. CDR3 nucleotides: TGTGCCAGCAGCTTGGCTTCTTTGGAAGAGCAGTTCTTC. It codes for CASSLASLEEQFF.

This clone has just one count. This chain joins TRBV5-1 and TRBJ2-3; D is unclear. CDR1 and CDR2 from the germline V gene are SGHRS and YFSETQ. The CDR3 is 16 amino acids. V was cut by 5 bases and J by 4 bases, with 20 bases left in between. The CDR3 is CASSRSDEVDADTQYF. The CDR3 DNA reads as TGCGCCAGCAGTCGATCGGACGAAGTGGACGCAGATACGCAGTATTTT. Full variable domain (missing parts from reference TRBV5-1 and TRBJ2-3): KAGVTQTPRYLIKTRGQQVTLSCSPISGHRSVSWYQQTPGQGLQFLFEYFSETQRNKGNFPGRFSGRQFSNSRSEMNVSTLELGDSALYLCASSRSDEVDADTQYFGPGTRLTVL.

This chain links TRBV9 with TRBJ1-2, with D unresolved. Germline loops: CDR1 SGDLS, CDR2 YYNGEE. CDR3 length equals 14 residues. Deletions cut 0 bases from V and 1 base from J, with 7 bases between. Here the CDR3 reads CASSVGVDNYGYTF. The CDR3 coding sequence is TGTGCCAGCAGCGTAGGTGTCGATAACTATGGCTACACCTTC.

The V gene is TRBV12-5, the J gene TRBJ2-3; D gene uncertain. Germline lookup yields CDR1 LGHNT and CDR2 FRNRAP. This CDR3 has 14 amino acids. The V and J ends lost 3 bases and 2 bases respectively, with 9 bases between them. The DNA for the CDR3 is TGTGCTAGTGGTTTCGGGCTGTCCACAGATACGCAGTATTTT. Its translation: CASGFGLSTDTQYF.

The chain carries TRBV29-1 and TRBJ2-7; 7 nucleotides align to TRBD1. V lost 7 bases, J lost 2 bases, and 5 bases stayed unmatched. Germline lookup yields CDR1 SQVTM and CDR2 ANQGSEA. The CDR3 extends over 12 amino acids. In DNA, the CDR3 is TGCAGCGGTGTGACAGGGACCTACGAGCAGTACTTC. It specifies CSGVTGTYEQYF.

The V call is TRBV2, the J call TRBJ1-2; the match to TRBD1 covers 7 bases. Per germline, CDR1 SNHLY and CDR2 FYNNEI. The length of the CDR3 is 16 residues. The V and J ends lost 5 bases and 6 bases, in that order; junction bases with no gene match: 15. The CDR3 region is CASSTQGGRGIDGYTF. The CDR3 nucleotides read TGTGCCAGCAGTACCCAGGGGGGCAGGGGAATTGATGGCTACACCTTC. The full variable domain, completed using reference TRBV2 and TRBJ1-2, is EPEVTQTPSHQVTQMGQEVILRCVPISNHLYFYWYRQILGQKVEFLVSFYNNEISEKSEIFDDQFSVERPDGSNFTLKIRSTKLEDSAMYFCASSTQGGRGIDGYTFGSGTRLTVV.

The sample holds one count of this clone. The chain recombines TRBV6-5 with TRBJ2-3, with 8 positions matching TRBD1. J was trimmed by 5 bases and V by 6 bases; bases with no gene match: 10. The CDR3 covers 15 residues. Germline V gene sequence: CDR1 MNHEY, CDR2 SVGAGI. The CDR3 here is CASSSGTGLVDTQYF. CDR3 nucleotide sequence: TGTGCCAGCAGCTCCGGGACAGGTCTCGTAGATACGCAGTATTTT.

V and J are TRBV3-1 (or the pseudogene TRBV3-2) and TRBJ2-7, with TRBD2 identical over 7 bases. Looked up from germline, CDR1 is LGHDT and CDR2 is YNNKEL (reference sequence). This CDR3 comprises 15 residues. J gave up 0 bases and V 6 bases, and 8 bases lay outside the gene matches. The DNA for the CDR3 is TGTGCCAGCAGTTACGGGGGGTCCTCCTCCTACGAGCAGTACTTC. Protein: CASSYGGSSSYEQYF.

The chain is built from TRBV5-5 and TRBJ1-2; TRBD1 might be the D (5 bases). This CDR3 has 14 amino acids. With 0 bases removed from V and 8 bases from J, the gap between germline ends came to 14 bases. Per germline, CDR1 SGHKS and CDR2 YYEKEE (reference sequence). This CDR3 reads CASSLAPGGSGYTF. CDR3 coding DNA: TGTGCCAGCAGCTTGGCCCCCGGGGGGTCGGGCTACACCTTC.

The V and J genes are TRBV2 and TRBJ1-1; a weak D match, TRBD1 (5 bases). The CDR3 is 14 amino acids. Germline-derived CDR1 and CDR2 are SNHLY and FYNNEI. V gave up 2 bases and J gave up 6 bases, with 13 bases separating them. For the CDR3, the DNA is TGTGCCAGCAGTGAACGAACCGGGGCCTCTGAAGCTTTCTTT. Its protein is CASSERTGASEAFF.